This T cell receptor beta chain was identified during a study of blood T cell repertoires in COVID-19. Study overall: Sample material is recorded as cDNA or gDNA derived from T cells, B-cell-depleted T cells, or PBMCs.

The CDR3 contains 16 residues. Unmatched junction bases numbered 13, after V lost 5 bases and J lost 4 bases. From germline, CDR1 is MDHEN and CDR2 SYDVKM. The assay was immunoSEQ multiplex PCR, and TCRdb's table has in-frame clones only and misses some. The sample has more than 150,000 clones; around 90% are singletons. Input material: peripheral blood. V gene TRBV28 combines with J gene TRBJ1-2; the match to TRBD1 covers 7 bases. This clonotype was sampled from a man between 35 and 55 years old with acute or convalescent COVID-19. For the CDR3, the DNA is TGTGCCAGCAGTCCCGCTTCCTTAGGGGGCCTCTATGGCTACACCTTC. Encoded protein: CASSPASLGGLYGYTF.